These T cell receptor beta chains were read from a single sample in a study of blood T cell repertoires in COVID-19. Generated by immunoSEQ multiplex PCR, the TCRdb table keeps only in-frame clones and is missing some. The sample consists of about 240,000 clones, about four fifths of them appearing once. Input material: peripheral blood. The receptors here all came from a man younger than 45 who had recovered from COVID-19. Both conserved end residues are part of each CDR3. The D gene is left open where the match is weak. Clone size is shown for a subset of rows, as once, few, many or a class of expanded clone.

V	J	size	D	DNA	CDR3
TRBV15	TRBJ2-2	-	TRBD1	TGTGCCACCAGCGCAAACAGGGGTACCGGGGAGCTGTTTTTT	CATSANRGTGELFF
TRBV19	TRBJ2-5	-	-	TGTGCCAGTAGTATCCGGGGACAAGAGACCCAGTACTTC	CASSIRGQETQYF
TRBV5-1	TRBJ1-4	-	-	TGCGCCAGCGCCCTGAACGAGGGCTTAAAACTGTTTTTT	CASALNEGLKLFF
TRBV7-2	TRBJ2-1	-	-	TGTGCCAGCAGCTTAGCGGGGGGACCCTACAATGAGCAGTTCTTC	CASSLAGGPYNEQFF
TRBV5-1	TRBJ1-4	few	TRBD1	TGCGCCAGCAGCTCCGGGACAGAAACTGAAAAACTGTTTTTT	CASSSGTETEKLFF
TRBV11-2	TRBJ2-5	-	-	TGTGCCAGCAGCTTGGCCGACAGACCTCGCGGGACCCAGTACTTC	CASSLADRPRGTQYF
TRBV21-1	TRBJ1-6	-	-	TGTGCCAGCAGTGGAGGGGCACCCCTCCACTTT	CASSGGAPLHF
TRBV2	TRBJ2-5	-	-	TGTGCCAGCGCGGCAGTCCAAGAGACCCAGTACTTC	CASAAVQETQYF
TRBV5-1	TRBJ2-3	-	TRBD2	TGCGCCAGCAGCTTGTCTGGACTAGACACAGATACGCAGTATTTT	CASSLSGLDTDTQYF
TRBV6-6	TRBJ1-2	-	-	TGTGCCAGCAGTTACTCGTCCCGGGGTTGGGGCTACACCTTC	CASSYSSRGWGYTF
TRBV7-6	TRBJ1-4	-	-	TGTGCCAGCAGCTTAGATGAGGTCAACGAAAAACTGTTTTTT	CASSLDEVNEKLFF
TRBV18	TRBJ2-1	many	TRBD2	TGTGCCAGCTCACCAGAAGGCGGGACTAGCGGCTACAATGAGCAGTTCTTC	CASSPEGGTSGYNEQFF
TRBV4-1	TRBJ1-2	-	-	TGCGCCAGCAGCCAAGATAATTTGCAGGTGACGGATGGCTACACCTTC	CASSQDNLQVTDGYTF
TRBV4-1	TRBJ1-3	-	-	TGCGCCAGCAGCCAAGAGGGCTATTCCAACACCATATATTTT	CASSQEGYSNTIYF
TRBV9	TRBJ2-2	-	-	TGTGCCAGCAGCGTCTGGGGTGGTAATACAGGCACCGGGGAGCTGTTTTTT	CASSVWGGNTGTGELFF
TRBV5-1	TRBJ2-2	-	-	TGCGCCAGCAGGGCCCTCCAGACCGGGGAGCTGTTTTTT	CASRALQTGELFF
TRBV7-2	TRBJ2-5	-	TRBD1	TGTGCCAGCAGCTTAATGGGACAGGGGGCAGGAGAGACCCAGTACTTC	CASSLMGQGAGETQYF
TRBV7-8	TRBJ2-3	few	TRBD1	TGTGCCAGCAGCCTCAGACAGGGTCGGAGCGCAGATACGCAGTATTTT	CASSLRQGRSADTQYF
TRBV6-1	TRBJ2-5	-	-	TGTGCCAGCAGTGAAAGGTTGGGGAGACAAGAGACCCAGTACTTC	CASSERLGRQETQYF
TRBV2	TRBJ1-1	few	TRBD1	TGTGCCACTTCGGACAGGCGGGACGCTGAAGCTTTCTTT	CATSDRRDAEAFF
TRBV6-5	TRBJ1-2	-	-	TGTGCCAGCAGATGGGACACTAACTATGGCTACACCTTC	CASRWDTNYGYTF
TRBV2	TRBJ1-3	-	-	TGTGCCAGCAGTGAAGGGCAAACCCCGGGAAACACCATATATTTT	CASSEGQTPGNTIYF
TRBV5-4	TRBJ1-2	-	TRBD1	TGTGCCAGCAGCTTATCACCACAGGGGATTATAGGTGGCTACACCTTC	CASSLSPQGIIGGYTF
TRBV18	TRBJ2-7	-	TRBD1	TGTGCCAGCTCACCAGACAGGGGGCGCGAGCAGTACTTC	CASSPDRGREQYF
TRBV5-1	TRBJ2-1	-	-	TGCGCCAGCAGCACTGACAATTCTGAGCAGTTCTTC	CASSTDNSEQFF
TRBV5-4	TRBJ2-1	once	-	TGTGCCAGCAGCTTTCGGCGGACAGCTCTCTCCTACAATGAGCAGTTCTTC	CASSFRRTALSYNEQFF
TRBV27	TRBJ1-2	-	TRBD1	TGTGCCAGCAGACTAAAGCCGGGACAGGGAGGCTACACCTTC	CASRLKPGQGGYTF